This TCR beta chain was documented in a study of post-analysis software for immune sequencing data. Study-wide results and limits: Samples from one preparation batch, clustered by F measure, grouped strongly together. Compared with controls, patients showed significantly lower normalized Chao1 diversity. Five TRBV segments, including TRBV5-6, TRBV5-1 and TRBV20-1, were more frequent in patients than controls.

V was cut by 2 bases and J by 2 bases, with 10 bases left in between. CDR1 and CDR2 from the germline V gene are MDHEN and SYDVKM. The CDR3 is 15 residues long. This clonotype was counted a few times. The antigen remains unidentified. cDNA libraries for TCR beta contained unique molecular identifiers. TCRdb re-analysed the PCR reads in MiXCR, keeping a single row per CDR3 protein. The table lists about half a million distinct CDR3 sequences, around 34% of them singletons, with 5% to 6% in the top ten. The source material was blood. This TCR came from a girl between 2 and 17 years old with multiple sclerosis. This chain links TRBV28 with TRBJ1-5; weak D call: TRBD1 (5 bases). CDR3 amino acids: CASSLGGKGNQPQHF. CDR3 DNA sequence: TGTGCCAGCAGTTTAGGGGGAAAAGGCAATCAGCCCCAGCATTTT.